Below are 15 T cell receptor beta chains sequenced from a single sample in a study of technical replicates of blood from several donors. Sequencing used immunoSEQ multiplex PCR; TCRdb keeps in-frame clones, though not all of them. The table has approximately 79,000 clones, about 95% seen once. Sequences were obtained from T cells isolated from PBMCs. These receptors were taken from a human donor in good health.

In its sample, this clone was seen once. The chain is built from TRBV6-5 and TRBJ2-3; no firm D call. This CDR3 comprises 13 residues. Germline CDR1 is MNHEY and CDR2 is SVGAGI. V shed 6 bases and J shed 3 bases, with 10 bases lying between them. The CDR3 DNA is TGTGCCAGCAGACTCATTCCTACAGATACGCAGTATTTT. Translating gives CASRLIPTDTQYF.

The chain carries TRBV19 and TRBJ2-1, with 10 bases identical to TRBD2. The CDR3 is 18 residues long. J lost 7 bases, V lost 0 bases, and 12 bases had no gene match. Germline lookup yields CDR1 LNHDA and CDR2 SQIVND (reference sequence). The CDR3 bases are TGTGCCAGTAGTATAGATCCCGGGACTAGCGCGGTTTGGAATGAGCAGTTCTTC. Its protein product is CASSIDPGTSAVWNEQFF. The full variable domain, in which reference TRBV19 and TRBJ2-1 provide the parts outside the CDR3, is DGGITQSPKYLFRKEGQNVTLSCEQNLNHDAMYWYRQDPGQGLRLIYYSQIVNDFQKGDIAEGYSVSREKKESFPLTVTSAQKNPTAFYLCASSIDPGTSAVWNEQFFGPGTRLTVL.

Turning to this clone: The junction and the germline gene differ at one end; a read error may be behind it. The V and J genes are TRBV6-5 and TRBJ1-3; TRBD1 is a possible D gene (6 bases). The CDR3 is 13 amino acids. Germline-derived CDR1 and CDR2 are MNHEY and SVGAGI. The CDR3 coding sequence is TGTGCCAGCATGGGGGCGCGAGGAAACACCACATATTTT. This sequence encodes CASMGARGNTTYF.

The V call is TRBV28, the J call TRBJ1-2; maybe TRBD1 (5 bases). Trimming shortened V by 4 bases and J by 13 bases, and 25 bases separated the two germline ends. CDR1 MDHEN and CDR2 SYDVKM come from the germline V gene. The CDR3 runs 15 residues. This chain's CDR3 is CASSSDSWGHTLFTF. The CDR3 DNA reads TGTGCCAGCAGTTCCGACTCCTGGGGCCATACGCTCTTCACCTTC.

The chain joins TRBV11-2 to TRBJ1-5, with a tentative D call TRBD1 (5 bases). Germline values: CDR1 SGHAT, CDR2 FQNNGV. The CDR3 consists of 16 residues. Trimming cost V 2 bases and J 3 bases, with 14 bases left between them. CDR3 sequence reads: CASSLSLSGPNQPQHF. CDR3 in DNA: TGTGCCAGCAGCTTATCACTGTCAGGGCCCAATCAGCCCCAGCATTTT.

V gene TRBV5-1 combines with J gene TRBJ2-1, with 7 bases fitting TRBD1. The germline V gene encodes CDR1 SGHRS and CDR2 YFSETQ. V lost 5 bases to trimming and J lost 3 bases; unmatched junction nucleotides: 8. The CDR3 is 15 amino acids. The chain's CDR3 is CASSFIQGHYNEQFF. The CDR3 DNA follows: TGCGCCAGCAGTTTCATACAGGGGCACTACAATGAGCAGTTCTTC.

This rearrangement joins TRBV27 to TRBJ1-2; maybe TRBD1 (6 bases). This CDR3 comprises 15 residues. CDR1 MNHEY and CDR2 SMNVEV come from the germline V gene (reference sequence). The germline V and J ends were trimmed by 0 bases and 4 bases, with 12 bases remaining between them. CDR3 sequence: CASSLSRGAIYGYTF. CDR3 bases: TGTGCCAGCAGTTTATCGCGGGGGGCGATCTATGGCTACACCTTC.

CDR3 sequence: CASFSGRVVAGELFF. The CDR3 nucleotides are TGCGCCAGCTTTAGCGGGAGGGTGGTGGCCGGGGAGCTGTTTTTT. The V and J genes are TRBV10-2 and TRBJ2-2; TRBD2 matches at 11 bases. Germline CDR1 WSHSY, CDR2 SAAADI. V shed 8 bases and J 6 bases; nucleotides not matched to a gene: 8. The CDR3 is 15 amino acids.

This rearrangement joins TRBV28 to TRBJ2-7; 7 bases are a match to TRBD1. Per the germline V gene, CDR1 is MDHEN and CDR2 is SYDVKM. Losses at the gene ends were 9 bases for V and 4 bases for J; bases not matched to a gene: 12. The CDR3 totals 14 residues. DNA for the CDR3: TGTGCCAGTTTCGCCGGACAGGCCCCATACGAGCAGTACTTC. It translates to CASFAGQAPYEQYF. Filled out from reference TRBV28 and TRBJ2-7, the complete variable domain reads DVKVTQSSRYLVKRTGEKVFLECVQDMDHENMFWYRQDPGLGLRLIYFSYDVKMKEKGDIPEGYSVSREKKERFSLILESASTNQTSMYLCASFAGQAPYEQYFGPGTRLTVT.

V is TRBV5-4 and J is TRBJ2-7, with 9 bases that match TRBD1. The CDR3 covers 13 residues. Germline values: CDR1 SGHNT, CDR2 YYREEE (reference sequence). Trimming removed 5 bases from V and 5 bases from J; junction bases left unmatched: 5. DNA for the CDR3: TGTGCCAGCAGTCAGGGACAGGGCCACGAGCAGTACTTC. Its protein is CASSQGQGHEQYF.

This chain connects TRBV9 to TRBJ2-7; D may be TRBD1 (6 bases). The CDR3 covers 14 residues. The V gene lost 0 bases and the J gene lost 6 bases, with 13 bases spanning the gap. Germline CDR1 SGDLS, CDR2 YYNGEE. The CDR3 reads CASSVEGQGTEQYF. The CDR3 DNA reads TGTGCCAGCAGCGTAGAAGGCCAGGGGACCGAGCAGTACTTC.

This chain links TRBV6-6 with TRBJ1-1; unclear D gene. The CDR3 loop spans 15 amino acids. V dropped 0 bases and J dropped 4 bases, with 12 bases sitting between them. Germline V lookup: CDR1 MNHNY, CDR2 SVGAGI (reference sequence). The CDR3 spells CASSYSTTMGTEAFF. The DNA for the CDR3 is TGTGCCAGCAGTTACTCAACAACTATGGGCACTGAAGCTTTCTTT.

The chain is built from TRBV13 and TRBJ1-1; the match to TRBD1 covers 12 bases. Per germline, CDR1 PRHDT and CDR2 FYEKMQ (reference sequence). CDR3 size: 16 residues. V lost 5 bases, J lost 4 bases, and 8 bases stayed unmatched. CDR3 residues: CASSEGDRGQRTEAFF. In DNA form, the CDR3 reads TGTGCCAGCAGCGAGGGGGACAGGGGGCAGCGCACTGAAGCTTTCTTT.

DNA of the CDR3: TGTGCCAGCAGCTTAGAAAGCCGACAGCGGCAGTTCTTC. Residues: CASSLESRQRQFF. The chain carries TRBV11-3 and TRBJ2-1; D perhaps matches TRBD1 (5 bases). Germline V lookup: CDR1 SGHNT, CDR2 YENEEA. V lost 0 bases and J lost 12, with 12 bases in between. This CDR3 is built from 13 residues.

The chain links TRBV9 to TRBJ2-3; 7 nucleotides agree with TRBD2. Germline CDR1 is SGDLS and CDR2 is YYNGEE. The CDR3 consists of 14 residues. Trimming cost V 1 base and J 4 bases; bases outside gene matches: 3. The CDR3 DNA sequence: TGTGCCAGCAGCGTATCAAGCGGGGCAGATACGCAGTATTTT. Amino acid sequence: CASSVSSGADTQYF.